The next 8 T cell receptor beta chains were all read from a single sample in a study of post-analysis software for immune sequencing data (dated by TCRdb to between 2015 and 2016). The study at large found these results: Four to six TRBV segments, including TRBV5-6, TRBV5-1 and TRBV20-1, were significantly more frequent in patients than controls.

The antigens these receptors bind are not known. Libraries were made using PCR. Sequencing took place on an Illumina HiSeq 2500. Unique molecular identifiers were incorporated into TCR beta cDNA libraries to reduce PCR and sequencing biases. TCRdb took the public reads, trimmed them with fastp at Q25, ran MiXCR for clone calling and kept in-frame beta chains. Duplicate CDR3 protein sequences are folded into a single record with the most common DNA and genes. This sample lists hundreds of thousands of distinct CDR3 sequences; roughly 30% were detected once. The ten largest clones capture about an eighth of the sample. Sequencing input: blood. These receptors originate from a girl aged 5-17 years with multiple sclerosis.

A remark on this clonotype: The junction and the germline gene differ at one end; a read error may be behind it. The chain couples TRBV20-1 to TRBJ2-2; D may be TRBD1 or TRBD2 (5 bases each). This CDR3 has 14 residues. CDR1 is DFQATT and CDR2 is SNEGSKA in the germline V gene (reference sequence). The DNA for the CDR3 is TGCAGTGCTAGAGGGGCTGAGCACACCAGGGAGCGGTTTTTT. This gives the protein CSARGAEHTRERFF.

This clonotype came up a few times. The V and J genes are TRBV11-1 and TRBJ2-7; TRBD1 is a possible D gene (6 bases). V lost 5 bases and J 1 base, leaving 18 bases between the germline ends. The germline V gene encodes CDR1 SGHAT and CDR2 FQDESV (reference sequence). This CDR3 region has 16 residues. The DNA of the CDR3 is TGTGCCAGCAGCCTTCAGGGGTCTCCCTATTCCTACGAGCAGTACTTC. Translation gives CASSLQGSPYSYEQYF.

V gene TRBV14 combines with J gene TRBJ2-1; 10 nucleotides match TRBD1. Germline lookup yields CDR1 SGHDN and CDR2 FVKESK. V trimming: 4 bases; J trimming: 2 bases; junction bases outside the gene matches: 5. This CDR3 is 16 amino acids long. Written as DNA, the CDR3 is TGTGCCAGCAGCCGACCGGGACAGGGGACCTACAATGAGCAGTTCTTC. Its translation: CASSRPGQGTYNEQFF. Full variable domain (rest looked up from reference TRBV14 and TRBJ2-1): EAGVTQFPSHSVIEKGQTVTLRCDPISGHDNLYWYRRVMGKEIKFLLHFVKESKQDESGMPNNRFLAERTGGTYSTLKVQPAELEDSGVYFCASSRPGQGTYNEQFFGPGTRLTVL.

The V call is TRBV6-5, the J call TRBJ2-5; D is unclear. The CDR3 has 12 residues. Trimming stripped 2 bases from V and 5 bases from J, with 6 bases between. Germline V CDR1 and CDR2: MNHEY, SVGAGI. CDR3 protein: CASSYDAETQYF. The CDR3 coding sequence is TGTGCCAGCAGTTACGATGCGGAGACCCAGTACTTC.

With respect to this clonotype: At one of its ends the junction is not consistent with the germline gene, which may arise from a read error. For the CDR3, the DNA is TGCAGTGCTAGGGCCCGGAACACAGATACGCAATATTTT. This gives the protein CSARARNTDTQYF. V gene TRBV20-1 combines with J gene TRBJ2-3, with no clear D. CDR3 size: 13 residues. Germline V gives CDR1 DFQATT, CDR2 SNEGSKA (reference sequence).

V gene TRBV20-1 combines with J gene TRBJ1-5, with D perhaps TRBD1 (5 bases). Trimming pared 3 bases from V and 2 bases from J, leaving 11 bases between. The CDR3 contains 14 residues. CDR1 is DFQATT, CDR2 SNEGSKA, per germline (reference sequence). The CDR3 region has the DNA TGCAGTGCTAGTGGCAGGGTGGGCAATCAGCCCCAGCATTTT. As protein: CSASGRVGNQPQHF.

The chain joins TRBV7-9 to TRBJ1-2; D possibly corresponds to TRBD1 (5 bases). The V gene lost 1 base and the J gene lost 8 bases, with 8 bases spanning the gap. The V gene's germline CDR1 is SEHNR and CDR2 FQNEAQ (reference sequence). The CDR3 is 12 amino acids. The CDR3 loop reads CASSLEQGGYTF. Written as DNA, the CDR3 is TGTGCCAGCAGCTTAGAGCAGGGAGGCTACACCTTC.

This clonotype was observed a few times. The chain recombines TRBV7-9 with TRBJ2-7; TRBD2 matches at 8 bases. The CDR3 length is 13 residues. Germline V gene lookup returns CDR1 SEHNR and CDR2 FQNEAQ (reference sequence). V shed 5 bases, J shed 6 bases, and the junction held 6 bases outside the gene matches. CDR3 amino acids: CASSPKRESEQYF. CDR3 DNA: TGTGCCAGCAGCCCGAAGCGGGAGAGCGAGCAGTACTTC.